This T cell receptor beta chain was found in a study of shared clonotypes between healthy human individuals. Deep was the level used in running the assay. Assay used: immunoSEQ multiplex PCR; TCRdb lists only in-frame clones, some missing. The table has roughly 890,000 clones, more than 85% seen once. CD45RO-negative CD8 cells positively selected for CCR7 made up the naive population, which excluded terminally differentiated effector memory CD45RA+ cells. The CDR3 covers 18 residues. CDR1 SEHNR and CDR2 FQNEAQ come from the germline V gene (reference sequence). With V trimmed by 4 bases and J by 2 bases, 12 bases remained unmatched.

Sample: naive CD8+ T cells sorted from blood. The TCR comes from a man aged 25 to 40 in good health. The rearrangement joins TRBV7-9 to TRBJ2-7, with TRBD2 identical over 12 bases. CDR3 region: CASSSSRVLAGGPYEQYF. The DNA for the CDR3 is TGTGCCAGCAGCTCCTCACGCGTACTAGCGGGAGGTCCCTACGAGCAGTACTTC.